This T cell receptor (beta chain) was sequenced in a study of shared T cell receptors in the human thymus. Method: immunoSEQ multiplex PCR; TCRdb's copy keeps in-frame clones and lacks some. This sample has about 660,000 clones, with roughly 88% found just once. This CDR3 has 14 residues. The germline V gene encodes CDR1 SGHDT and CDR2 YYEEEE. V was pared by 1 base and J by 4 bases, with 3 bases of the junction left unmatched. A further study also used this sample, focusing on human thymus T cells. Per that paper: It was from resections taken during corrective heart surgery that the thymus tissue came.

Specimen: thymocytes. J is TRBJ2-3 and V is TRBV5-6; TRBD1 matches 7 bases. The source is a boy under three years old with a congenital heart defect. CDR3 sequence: CASSLRQGPDTQYF. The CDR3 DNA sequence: TGTGCCAGCAGCTTGAGACAGGGTCCAGATACGCAGTATTTT.